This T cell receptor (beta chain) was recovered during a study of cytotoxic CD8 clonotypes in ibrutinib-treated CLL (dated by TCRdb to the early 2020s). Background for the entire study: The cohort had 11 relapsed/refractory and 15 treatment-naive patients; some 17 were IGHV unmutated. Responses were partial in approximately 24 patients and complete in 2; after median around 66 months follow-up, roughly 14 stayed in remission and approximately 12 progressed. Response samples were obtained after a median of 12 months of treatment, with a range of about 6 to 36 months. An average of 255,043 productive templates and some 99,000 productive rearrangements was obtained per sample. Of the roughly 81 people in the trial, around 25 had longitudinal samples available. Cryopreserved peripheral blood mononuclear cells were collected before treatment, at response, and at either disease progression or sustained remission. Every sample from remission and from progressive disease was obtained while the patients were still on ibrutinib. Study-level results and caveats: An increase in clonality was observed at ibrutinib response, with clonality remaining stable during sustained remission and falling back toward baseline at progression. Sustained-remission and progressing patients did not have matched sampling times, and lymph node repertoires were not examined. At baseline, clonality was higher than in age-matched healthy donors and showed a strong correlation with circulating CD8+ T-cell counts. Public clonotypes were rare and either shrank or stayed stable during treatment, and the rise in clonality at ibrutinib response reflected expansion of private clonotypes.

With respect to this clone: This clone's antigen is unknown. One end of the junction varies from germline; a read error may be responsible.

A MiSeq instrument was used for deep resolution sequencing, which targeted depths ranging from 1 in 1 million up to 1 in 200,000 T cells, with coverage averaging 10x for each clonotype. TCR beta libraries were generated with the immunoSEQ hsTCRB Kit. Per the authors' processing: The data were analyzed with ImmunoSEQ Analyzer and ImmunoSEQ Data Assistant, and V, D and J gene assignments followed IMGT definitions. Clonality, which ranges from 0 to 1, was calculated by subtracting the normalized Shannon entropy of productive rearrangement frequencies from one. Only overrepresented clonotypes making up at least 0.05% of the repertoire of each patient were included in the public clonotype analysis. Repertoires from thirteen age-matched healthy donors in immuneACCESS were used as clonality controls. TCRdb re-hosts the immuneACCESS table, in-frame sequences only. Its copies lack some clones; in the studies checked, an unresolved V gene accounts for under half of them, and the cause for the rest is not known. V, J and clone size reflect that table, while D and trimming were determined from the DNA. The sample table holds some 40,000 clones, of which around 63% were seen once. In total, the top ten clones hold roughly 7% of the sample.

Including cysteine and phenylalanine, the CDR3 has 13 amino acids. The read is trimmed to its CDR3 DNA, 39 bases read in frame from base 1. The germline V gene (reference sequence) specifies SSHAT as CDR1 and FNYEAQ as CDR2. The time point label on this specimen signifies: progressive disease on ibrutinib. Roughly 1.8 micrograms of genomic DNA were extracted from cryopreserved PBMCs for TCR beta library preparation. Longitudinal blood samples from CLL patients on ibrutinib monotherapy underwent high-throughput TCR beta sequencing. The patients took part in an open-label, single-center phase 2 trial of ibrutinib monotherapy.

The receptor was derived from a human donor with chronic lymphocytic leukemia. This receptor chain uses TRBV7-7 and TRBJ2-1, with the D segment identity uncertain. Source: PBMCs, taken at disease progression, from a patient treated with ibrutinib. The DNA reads TGTGCTAGCAGCTTAGGACGGTTCAATGAGCAGTTCTTC. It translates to CASSLGRFNEQFF.